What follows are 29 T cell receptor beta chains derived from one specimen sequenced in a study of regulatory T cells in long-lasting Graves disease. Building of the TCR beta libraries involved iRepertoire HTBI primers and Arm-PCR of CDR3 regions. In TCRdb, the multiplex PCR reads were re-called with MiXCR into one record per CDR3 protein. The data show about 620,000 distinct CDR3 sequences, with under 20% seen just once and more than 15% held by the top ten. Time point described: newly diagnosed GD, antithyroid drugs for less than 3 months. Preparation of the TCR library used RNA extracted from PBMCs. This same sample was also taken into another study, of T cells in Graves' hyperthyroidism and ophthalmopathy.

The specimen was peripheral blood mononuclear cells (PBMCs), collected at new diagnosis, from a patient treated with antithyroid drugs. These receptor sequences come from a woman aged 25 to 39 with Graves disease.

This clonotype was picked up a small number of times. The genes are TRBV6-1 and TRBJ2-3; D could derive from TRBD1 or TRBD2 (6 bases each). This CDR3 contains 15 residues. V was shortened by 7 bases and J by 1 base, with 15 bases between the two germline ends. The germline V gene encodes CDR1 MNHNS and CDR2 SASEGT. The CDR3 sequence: CASNWGDTRTDTQYF. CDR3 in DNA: TGTGCCAGCAATTGGGGGGACACCCGCACAGATACGCAGTATTTT.

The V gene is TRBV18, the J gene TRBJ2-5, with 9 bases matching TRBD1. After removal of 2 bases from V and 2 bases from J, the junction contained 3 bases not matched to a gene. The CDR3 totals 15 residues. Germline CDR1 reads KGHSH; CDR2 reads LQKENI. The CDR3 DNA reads TGTGCCAGCTCACCAACAGGGGGCGTACAAGAGACCCAGTACTTC. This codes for CASSPTGGVQETQYF. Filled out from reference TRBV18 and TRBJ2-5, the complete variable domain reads NAGVMQNPRHLVRRRGQEARLRCSPMKGHSHVYWYRQLPEEGLKFMVYLQKENIIDESGMPKERFSAEFPKEGPSILRIQQVVRGDSAAYFCASSPTGGVQETQYFGPGTRLLVL.

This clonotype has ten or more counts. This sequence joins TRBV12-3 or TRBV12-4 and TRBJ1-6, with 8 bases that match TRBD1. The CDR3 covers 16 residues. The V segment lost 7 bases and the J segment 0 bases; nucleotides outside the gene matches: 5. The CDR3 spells CASTRTGSSYNSPLHF. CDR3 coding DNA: TGTGCCAGCACCCGGACAGGGAGCTCCTATAATTCACCCCTCCACTTT.

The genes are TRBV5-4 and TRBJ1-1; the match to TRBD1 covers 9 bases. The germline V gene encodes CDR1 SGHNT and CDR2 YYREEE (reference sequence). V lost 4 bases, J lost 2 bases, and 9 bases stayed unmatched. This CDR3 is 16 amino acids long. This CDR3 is CASSMGQGFRNTEAFF. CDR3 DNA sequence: TGTGCCAGCAGCATGGGACAGGGATTTAGAAACACTGAAGCTTTCTTT.

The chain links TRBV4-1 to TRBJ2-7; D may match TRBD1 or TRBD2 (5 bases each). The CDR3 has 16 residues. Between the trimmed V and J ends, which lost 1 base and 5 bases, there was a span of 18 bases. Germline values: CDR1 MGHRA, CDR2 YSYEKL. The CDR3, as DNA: TGCGCCAGCAGCCAAGGTTTCGGGGCAGGGTCAAACGAGCAGTACTTC. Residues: CASSQGFGAGSNEQYF.

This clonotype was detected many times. The CDR3 DNA reads TGTGCCAGCAATGTGGACAGGGGTAATGGCTACACCTTC. Protein: CASNVDRGNGYTF. V and J are TRBV2 and TRBJ1-2; 9 nucleotides match TRBD1. CDR3 length equals 13 residues. Germline V lookup: CDR1 SNHLY, CDR2 FYNNEI. The V gene end was trimmed by 7 bases and the J gene end by 6 bases; junction bases not matched to a gene: 6.

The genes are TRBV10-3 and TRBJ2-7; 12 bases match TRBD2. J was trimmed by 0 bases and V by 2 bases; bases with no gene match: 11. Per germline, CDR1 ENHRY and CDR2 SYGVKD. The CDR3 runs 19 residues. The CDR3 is CAISESSLAGGFRSYEQYF. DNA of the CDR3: TGTGCCATCAGTGAGAGTAGTCTAGCGGGAGGGTTCCGCTCCTACGAGCAGTACTTC.

The CDR3, as DNA: TGTGCCAGCAGTTTCTCAGGGGCGGGGGATACGCAGTATTTT. Translation gives CASSFSGAGDTQYF. This sequence joins TRBV12-3 or TRBV12-4 and TRBJ2-3, with D perhaps assigned TRBD1 or TRBD2 (6 bases each). With 3 bases removed from V and 6 bases from J, the gap between germline ends came to 13 bases. The CDR3 is 14 amino acids.

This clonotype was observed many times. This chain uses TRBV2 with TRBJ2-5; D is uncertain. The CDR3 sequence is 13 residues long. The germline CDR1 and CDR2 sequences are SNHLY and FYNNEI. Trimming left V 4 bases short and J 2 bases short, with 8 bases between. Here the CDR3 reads CASSVRHQETQYF. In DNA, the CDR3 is TGTGCCAGCAGTGTTCGACATCAAGAGACCCAGTACTTC.

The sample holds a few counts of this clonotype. The CDR3 coding sequence is TGTGCCAGCACCGACGCGGGGGTCTCTGGCTACACCTTC. Translated: CASTDAGVSGYTF. The V and J genes are TRBV6-2 or TRBV6-3 and TRBJ1-2; TRBD1 is a possible D gene (5 bases). This CDR3 spans 13 amino acids. Germline assignment: CDR1 MNHEY and CDR2 SVGEGT. V was trimmed by 7 bases and J by 7 bases, leaving 16 bases between them.

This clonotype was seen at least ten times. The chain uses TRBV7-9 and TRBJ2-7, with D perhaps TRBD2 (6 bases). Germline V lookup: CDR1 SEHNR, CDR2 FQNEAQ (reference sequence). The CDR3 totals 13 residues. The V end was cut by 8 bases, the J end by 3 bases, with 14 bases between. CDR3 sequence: CASVAETRYEQYF. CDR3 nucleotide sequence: TGTGCCAGCGTAGCGGAGACCCGCTACGAGCAGTACTTC.

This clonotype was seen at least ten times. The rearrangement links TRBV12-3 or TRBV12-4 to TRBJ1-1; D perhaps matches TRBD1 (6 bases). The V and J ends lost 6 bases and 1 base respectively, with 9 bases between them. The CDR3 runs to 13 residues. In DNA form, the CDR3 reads TGTGCCAGCAGACAGGGCCAGAACACTGAAGCTTTCTTT. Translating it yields CASRQGQNTEAFF.

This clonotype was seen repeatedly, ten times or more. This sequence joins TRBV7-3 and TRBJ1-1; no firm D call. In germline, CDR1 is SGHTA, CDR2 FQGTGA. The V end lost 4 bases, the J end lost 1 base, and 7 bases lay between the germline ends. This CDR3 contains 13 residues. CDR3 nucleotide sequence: TGTGCCAGCAGCTCCTCAGCGAACACTGAAGCTTTCTTT. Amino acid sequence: CASSSSANTEAFF. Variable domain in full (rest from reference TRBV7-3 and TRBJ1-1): GAGVSQTPSNKVTEKGKYVELRCDPISGHTALYWYRQSLGQGPEFLIYFQGTGAADDSGLPNDRFFAVRPEGSVSTLKIQRTERGDSAVYLCASSSSANTEAFFGQGTRLTVV.

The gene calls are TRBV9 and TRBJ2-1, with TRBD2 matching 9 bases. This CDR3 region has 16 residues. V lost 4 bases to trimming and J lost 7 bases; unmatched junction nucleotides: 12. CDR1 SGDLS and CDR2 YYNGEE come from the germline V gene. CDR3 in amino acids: CASSPLAGVGWNEQFF. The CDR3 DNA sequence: TGTGCCAGCAGCCCATTAGCGGGAGTCGGATGGAATGAGCAGTTCTTC.

CDR3 nucleotide sequence: TGTGCCAGCAGTTCCCAACTCGGAGCGGGAAATCGGGCAGATACGCAGTATTTT. Its translation: CASSSQLGAGNRADTQYF. The gene calls are TRBV6-2 or TRBV6-3 and TRBJ2-3, with 7 bases identical to TRBD2. The CDR3 loop spans 18 amino acids. CDR1 and CDR2 from the germline V gene are MNHEY and SVGEGT. Trimming took 4 bases from V and 4 from J; bases not matched to a gene: 17.

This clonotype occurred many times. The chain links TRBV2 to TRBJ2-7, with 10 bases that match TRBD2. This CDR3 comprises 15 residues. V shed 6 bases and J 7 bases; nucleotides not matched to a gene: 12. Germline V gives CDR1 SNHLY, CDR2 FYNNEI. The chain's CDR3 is CASRRQREGLGEQYF. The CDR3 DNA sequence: TGTGCCAGCAGGAGACAGCGGGAGGGCCTCGGTGAGCAGTACTTC.

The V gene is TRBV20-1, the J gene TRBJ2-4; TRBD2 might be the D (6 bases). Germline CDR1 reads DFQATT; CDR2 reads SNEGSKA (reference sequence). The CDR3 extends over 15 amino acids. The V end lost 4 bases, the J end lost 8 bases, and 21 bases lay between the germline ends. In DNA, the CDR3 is TGCAGTGCTACCTCTCTCGAGGAGGGTCCGGACATTCAGTACTTC. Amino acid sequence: CSATSLEEGPDIQYF.

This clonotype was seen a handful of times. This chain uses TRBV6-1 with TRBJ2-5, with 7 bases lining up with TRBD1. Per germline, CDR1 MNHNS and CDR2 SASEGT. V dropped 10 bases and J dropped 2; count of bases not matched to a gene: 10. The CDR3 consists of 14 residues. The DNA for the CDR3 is TGTGCCAAAACAGGGGTTGGGTTTCAAGAGACCCAGTACTTC. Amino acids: CAKTGVGFQETQYF.

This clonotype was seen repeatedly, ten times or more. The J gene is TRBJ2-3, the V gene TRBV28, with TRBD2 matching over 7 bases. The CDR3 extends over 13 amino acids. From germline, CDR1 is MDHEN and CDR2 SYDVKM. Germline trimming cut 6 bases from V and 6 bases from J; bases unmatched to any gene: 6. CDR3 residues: CASSFPGGDTQYF. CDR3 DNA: TGTGCCAGCAGCTTTCCCGGGGGGGATACGCAGTATTTT.

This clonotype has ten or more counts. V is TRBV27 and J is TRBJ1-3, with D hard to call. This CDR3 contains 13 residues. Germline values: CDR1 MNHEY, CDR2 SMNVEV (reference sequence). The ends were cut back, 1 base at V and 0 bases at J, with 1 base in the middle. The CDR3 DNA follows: TGTGCCAGCAGTTTATTCTCTGGAAACACCATATATTTT. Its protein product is CASSLFSGNTIYF.

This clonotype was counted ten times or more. The CDR3 DNA sequence: TGTGCCATCAGTGAGTCGTCGACTAGCGGGAGCTACGAGCAGTACTTC. As protein: CAISESSTSGSYEQYF. The chain links TRBV10-3 to TRBJ2-7, with 12 positions matching TRBD2. The germline gives CDR1 ENHRY, CDR2 SYGVKD. This CDR3 has 16 residues. Trimming cost V 0 bases and J 3 bases; bases outside gene matches: 3.

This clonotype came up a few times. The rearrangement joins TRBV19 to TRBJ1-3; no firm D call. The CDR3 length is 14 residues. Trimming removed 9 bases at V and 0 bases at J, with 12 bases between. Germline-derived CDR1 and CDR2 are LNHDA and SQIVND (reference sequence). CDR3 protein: CASSLADSGNTIYF. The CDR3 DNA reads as TGTGCCAGCTCTTTGGCAGACTCTGGAAACACCATATATTTT. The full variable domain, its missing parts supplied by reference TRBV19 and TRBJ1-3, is DGGITQSPKYLFRKEGQNVTLSCEQNLNHDAMYWYRQDPGQGLRLIYYSQIVNDFQKGDIAEGYSVSREKKESFPLTVTSAQKNPTAFYLCASSLADSGNTIYFGEGSWLTVV.

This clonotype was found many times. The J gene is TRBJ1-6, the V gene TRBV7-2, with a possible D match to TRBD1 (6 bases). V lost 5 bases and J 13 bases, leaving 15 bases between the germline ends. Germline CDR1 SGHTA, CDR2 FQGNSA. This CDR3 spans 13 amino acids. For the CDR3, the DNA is TGTGCCAGCAGCCAACAGGGCCCTACGCCCCTCCACTTT. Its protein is CASSQQGPTPLHF.

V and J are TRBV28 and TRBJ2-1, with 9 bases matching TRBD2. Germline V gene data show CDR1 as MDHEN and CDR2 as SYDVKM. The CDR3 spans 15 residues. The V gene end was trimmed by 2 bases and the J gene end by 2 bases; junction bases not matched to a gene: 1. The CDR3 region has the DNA TGTGCCAGCAGTTTACCTAGCGGGACCTACAATGAGCAGTTCTTC. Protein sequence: CASSLPSGTYNEQFF.

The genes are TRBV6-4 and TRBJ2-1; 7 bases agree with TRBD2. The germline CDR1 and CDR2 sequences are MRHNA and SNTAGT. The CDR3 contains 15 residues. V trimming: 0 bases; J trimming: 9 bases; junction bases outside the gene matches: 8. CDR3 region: CASSDSGGSNSEQFF. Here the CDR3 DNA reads TGTGCCAGCAGTGACTCGGGAGGGAGTAATAGTGAGCAGTTCTTC.

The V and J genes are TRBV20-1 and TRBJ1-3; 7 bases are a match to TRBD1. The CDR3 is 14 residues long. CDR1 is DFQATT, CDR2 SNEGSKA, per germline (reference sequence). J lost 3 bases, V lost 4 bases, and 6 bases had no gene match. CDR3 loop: CSAKDYRGGNTIYF. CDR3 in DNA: TGCAGTGCTAAAGATTACAGGGGTGGAAACACCATATATTTT.

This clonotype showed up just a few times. CDR3 bases: TGTGCCAGCCTCGACTCCATAGGCTCTGGAAACACCATATATTTT. Translation: CASLDSIGSGNTIYF. This chain links TRBV28 with TRBJ1-3; D gene ambiguous. CDR1 is MDHEN and CDR2 is SYDVKM in the germline V gene. Trimming removed 8 bases at V and 0 bases at J, with 14 bases between. This CDR3 has 15 amino acids.

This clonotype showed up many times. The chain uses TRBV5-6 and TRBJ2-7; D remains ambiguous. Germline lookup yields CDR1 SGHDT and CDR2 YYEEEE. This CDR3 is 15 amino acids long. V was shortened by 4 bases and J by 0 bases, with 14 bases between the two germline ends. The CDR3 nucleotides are TGTGCCAGCAGCATTGTGGGCCCTAGCTCCTACGAGCAGTACTTC. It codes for CASSIVGPSSYEQYF.

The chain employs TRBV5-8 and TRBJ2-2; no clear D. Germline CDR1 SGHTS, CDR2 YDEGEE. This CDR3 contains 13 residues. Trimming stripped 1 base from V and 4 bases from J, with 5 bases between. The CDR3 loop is CASSLLRTGELFF. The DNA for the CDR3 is TGTGCCAGCAGCTTGCTCCGCACCGGGGAGCTGTTTTTT.